These T cell receptor beta chains were read from a single sample in a study of brain metastases from non-small cell lung cancer. The data were produced by immunoSEQ multiplex PCR, yet TCRdb's version contains in-frame clones alone and is incomplete. The sample includes about 7,400 clones, approximately 80% of them seen just once. What was sequenced was primary lung tumor tissue. All receptors come from a donor aged 40 or older with non-small cell lung cancer. CDR3s include the opening cysteine and the closing phenylalanine or tryptophan. The D gene is left open where the match is weak. Expanded clones are given a class, and other clones once, few, many or no size at all.

NA TRBJ1-3 NA TRBV30 CAWTQGIGGNTIYF TGTGCTTGGACCCAGGGAATCGGTGGAAACACCATATATTTT
NA TRBJ1-6 NA TRBV18 CASSPLGDRYNSPLHF TGTGCCAGCTCACCACTGGGTGACCGGTATAATTCACCCCTCCACTTT
NA TRBJ1-5 TRBD1 TRBV27 CASSKNRGSNQPQHF TGTGCCAGCAGTAAAAACAGGGGTAGCAATCAGCCCCAGCATTTT
few TRBJ1-1 NA TRBV6-2/TRBV6-3 CASSYYGTSPAGAFF TGTGCCAGCAGTTACTACGGGACGTCTCCTGCCGGAGCTTTCTTT
NA TRBJ1-6 TRBD1 TRBV7-2 CASSPRTGLNSPLYF TGTGCCAGCAGCCCCAGGACAGGGCTGAATTCACCCCTCTACTTT
NA TRBJ1-2 NA TRBV30 CAGRPQSSLYDYTF TGTGCCGGGAGGCCTCAAAGCTCTCTCTATGACTACACCTTC
NA TRBJ1-1 TRBD1 TRBV5-1 CASSPTTGVNTEAFF TGCGCCAGCAGCCCGACGACAGGGGTGAACACTGAAGCTTTCTTT
few TRBJ2-3 NA TRBV6-5 CASSYTLGGVTDTQYF TGTGCCAGCAGTTACACCTTGGGGGGAGTGACAGATACGCAGTATTTT
NA TRBJ1-2 TRBD1 TRBV5-1 CASSPGQGQDGYTF TGCGCCAGCAGCCCCGGACAGGGCCAGGATGGCTACACCTTC
NA TRBJ1-1 NA TRBV19 CASKWENTEAFF TGTGCCAGTAAGTGGGAGAACACTGAAGCTTTCTTT
NA TRBJ1-6 NA TRBV27 CASSYREGVYNSPLHF TGTGCCAGCAGTTACAGGGAAGGGGTTTATAATTCACCCCTCCACTTT
NA TRBJ2-1 TRBD1 TRBV7-9 CASSLGTGGVSANEQFF TGTGCCAGCAGCCTCGGGACAGGGGGCGTCTCGGCCAATGAGCAGTTCTTC
NA TRBJ1-2 NA TRBV27 CASSLSPQGGLIYGYTF TGTGCCAGCAGTTTATCCCCTCAGGGAGGGTTGATCTATGGCTACACCTTC
NA TRBJ1-4 TRBD1 TRBV2 CASTVQGGGEKLFF TGTGCCAGCACCGTACAGGGGGGAGGTGAAAAACTGTTTTTT
once TRBJ1-1 TRBD1 TRBV10-3 CAIRETGYTEAFF TGTGCCATCAGAGAGACAGGGTACACTGAAGCTTTCTTT
NA TRBJ2-2 NA TRBV30 CAWNVRWAGELFF TGTGCCTGGAATGTACGGTGGGCCGGGGAGCTGTTTTTT
NA TRBJ1-4 NA TRBV28 CASSRLGRRGEKLFF TGTGCCAGCAGTCGACTCGGGAGAAGGGGTGAAAAACTGTTTTTT
NA TRBJ1-5 TRBD1 TRBV28 CASTGDRAYQPQHF TGTGCCAGCACCGGGGACAGGGCCTATCAGCCCCAGCATTTT
NA TRBJ2-1 NA TRBV5-1 CASSLSPARGDNEQFF TGCGCCAGCAGCTTGAGCCCCGCCAGGGGGGACAATGAGCAGTTCTTC
NA TRBJ2-1 TRBD1 TRBV6-2/TRBV6-3 CASRPVGQGASNEQFF TGTGCCAGCAGGCCTGTGGGACAGGGGGCGTCGAATGAGCAGTTCTTC
once TRBJ2-2 NA TRBV19 CASSVGQISNTGELFF TGTGCCAGTAGTGTTGGACAGATTTCGAACACCGGGGAGCTGTTTTTT
NA TRBJ2-7 NA TRBV7-9 CASSSSRRGPYEQYF TGTGCCAGCAGCTCCTCGAGGAGGGGACCCTACGAGCAGTACTTC
NA TRBJ1-2 NA TRBV6-5 CASTPGGVGGYTF TGTGCCAGCACCCCGGGAGGCGTAGGTGGCTACACCTTC
NA TRBJ1-1 NA TRBV5-5 CASSLLGGNTEAFF TGTGCCAGCAGCTTGCTGGGGGGGAACACTGAAGCTTTCTTT
NA TRBJ2-3 TRBD1 TRBV5-1 CASSIQGESTDTQYF TGCGCCAGCAGCATACAGGGGGAAAGCACAGATACGCAGTATTTT
NA TRBJ2-1 TRBD1 TRBV4-3 CASSQVGTGYNEQFF TGCGCCAGCAGCCAAGTCGGGACAGGGTACAATGAGCAGTTCTTC
NA TRBJ1-5 NA TRBV3-1/TRBV3-2 CASSQDARGNQPQHF TGTGCCAGCAGCCAAGATGCAAGGGGAAATCAGCCCCAGCATTTT
NA TRBJ1-5 NA TRBV12-3/TRBV12-4 CASSYDQPQHF TGTGCCAGCAGTTATGATCAGCCCCAGCATTTT
NA TRBJ1-2 NA TRBV9 CASSVDEGGYGYTF TGTGCCAGCAGCGTAGACGAGGGCGGCTATGGCTACACCTTC
NA TRBJ2-7 NA TRBV2 CVSRTKQGPSYEQYF TGTGTCAGCAGGACGAAACAGGGACCCTCCTACGAGCAGTACTTC
NA TRBJ1-1 NA TRBV15 CATSGSGELNTEAFF TGTGCCACCAGCGGCTCCGGGGAGCTGAACACTGAAGCTTTCTTT
NA TRBJ2-7 TRBD1 TRBV29-1 CSVEPGQGGHEQYF TGCAGCGTTGAACCGGGACAGGGAGGTCACGAGCAGTACTTC
NA TRBJ2-7 NA TRBV23-1 CASSQSAALVYEQYF TGCGCCAGCAGTCAATCGGCAGCACTAGTTTACGAGCAGTACTTC
NA TRBJ2-3 TRBD2 TRBV28 CASSLGPSGGRSIADTQYF TGTGCCAGCAGTTTAGGGCCTAGCGGGGGGAGAAGTATTGCAGATACGCAGTATTTT
NA TRBJ2-7 NA TRBV7-9 CASSPDRTISYEQYF TGTGCCAGCAGCCCCGACAGGACTATTTCCTACGAGCAGTACTTC
NA TRBJ1-2 NA TRBV28 CASSLLSYGYTF TGTGCCAGCAGTTTATTAAGCTATGGCTACACCTTC
few TRBJ1-1 TRBD1 TRBV18 CASSPPTGGHMNTEAFF TGTGCCAGCTCACCACCGACAGGGGGCCATATGAACACTGAAGCTTTCTTT
NA TRBJ2-2 NA TRBV19 CASRRDTANTGELFF TGTGCCAGTAGACGGGACACCGCGAACACCGGGGAGCTGTTTTTT
NA TRBJ1-5 NA TRBV7-8 CASSPRTGNQPQHF TGTGCCAGCAGCCCGAGGACCGGTAATCAGCCCCAGCATTTT
NA TRBJ1-3 NA TRBV6-6 CASSRLGQFSGNTIYF TGTGCCAGCAGCCGGCTCGGACAGTTTTCTGGAAACACCATATATTTT